The 10 T cell receptor beta chains reported below all come from one sample, sequenced in a study of response to subunit inactivated influenza vaccine. A single record per CDR3 protein comes from TCRdb applying MiXCR to the RT-PCR reads. The data contain 650,000 to 700,000 distinct CDR3 sequences, 15% to 18% of them singletons. The source material was PBMCs from blood, sampled 11 to 12 days after vaccination. The receptors stem from a man in his fifties or sixties who received an inactivated influenza vaccine.

There are a few counts of this clonotype. The chain combines TRBV20-1 with TRBJ1-5; 7 bases line up with TRBD1. CDR1 is DFQATT, CDR2 SNEGSKA, per germline (reference sequence). V lost 1 base and J lost 2; bases outside the gene matches: 2. The CDR3 contains 14 residues. The CDR3 sequence is CSARVGTGNQPQHF. Written as DNA, the CDR3 is TGCAGTGCTAGAGTTGGGACAGGCAATCAGCCCCAGCATTTT.

This clonotype appeared many times. This chain connects TRBV4-1 to TRBJ2-7; 7 positions match TRBD2. The trim removed 0 bases at V and 2 bases at J, leaving 4 bases unmatched. The CDR3 consists of 15 residues. Germline-derived CDR1 and CDR2 are MGHRA and YSYEKL. The CDR3: CASSQDDGGAYEQYF. The DNA for the CDR3 is TGCGCCAGCAGCCAAGATGATGGGGGGGCCTACGAGCAGTACTTC.

This clonotype turned up a few times. The chain combines TRBV6-5 with TRBJ2-7; 9 bases match TRBD2. The junction had 8 bases not matched to a gene; V was cut back by 0 bases and J by 2 bases. Germline V gives CDR1 MNHEY, CDR2 SVGAGI. This CDR3 has 17 amino acids. CDR3 in DNA: TGTGCCAGCAGTTACTCGAGTATTAGCGGGGGTACCTACGAGCAGTACTTC. Amino acid sequence: CASSYSSISGGTYEQYF.

This clonotype was counted between two and nine times. This chain links TRBV21-1 with TRBJ2-5; the table gives TRBD1 as D, unverified against the DNA. TRBV21-1 has pseudogene status. This CDR3 region has 16 residues. The CDR3 spells CASSKPFLDRKETQYF. The DNA of the CDR3 is TGTGCCAGCAGCAAACCTTTCTTGGACAGGAAAGAGACCCAGTACTTC.

This chain connects TRBV29-1 to TRBJ2-3, with D perhaps given as TRBD1 or TRBD2 (7 bases each). Trimming shortened V by 6 bases and J by 1 base, and 20 bases separated the two germline ends. Germline V gene sequence: CDR1 SQVTM, CDR2 ANQGSEA. CDR3 length equals 16 residues. This CDR3 reads CSVQGGVDRRTDTQYF. Written as DNA, the CDR3 is TGCAGCGTCCAGGGGGGGGTGGACAGACGCACAGATACGCAGTATTTT.

The table lists this clonotype with a few counts. This chain joins TRBV11-1 and TRBJ2-5; D may match TRBD1 or TRBD2 (5 bases each). Germline V gene sequence: CDR1 SGHAT, CDR2 FQDESV (reference sequence). Trimming shortened V by 5 bases and J by 5 bases, and 15 bases separated the two germline ends. The CDR3 sequence is 14 residues long. This CDR3 is CASSQVRDGETQYF. In nucleotides, the CDR3 is TGTGCCAGCAGCCAAGTTCGGGACGGGGAGACCCAGTACTTC.

The chain has TRBV15 and TRBJ2-7, with D perhaps matching TRBD1 (6 bases). CDR3 length: 14 residues. Trimming removed 5 bases at V and 2 bases at J, with 13 bases between. Germline V gene lookup returns CDR1 LNHNV and CDR2 YYDKDF (reference sequence). This CDR3 reads CATSPTGSPYEQYF. The CDR3 DNA is TGTGCCACCAGCCCCACAGGGTCCCCCTACGAGCAGTACTTC.

This clonotype was detected a few times. J is TRBJ2-1 and V is TRBV28, with 10 bases aligning to TRBD1. Germline lookup yields CDR1 MDHEN and CDR2 SYDVKM. The junction had 4 bases not matched to a gene; V was cut back by 7 bases and J by 7 bases. CDR3 length: 13 residues. The CDR3: CASTRQGANEQFF. In DNA form, the CDR3 reads TGTGCCAGCACTCGACAGGGGGCTAATGAGCAGTTCTTC.

V gene TRBV2 combines with J gene TRBJ2-5; either TRBD1 or TRBD2 may fit D (5 bases each). V dropped 2 bases and J dropped 8 bases, with 12 bases sitting between them. The CDR3 sequence is 13 residues long. Looked up from germline, CDR1 is SNHLY and CDR2 is FYNNEI. CDR3 nucleotides: TGTGCCAGCAGTGAACGAGGGGCAGAAACCCAGTACTTC. As protein: CASSERGAETQYF.

The chain combines TRBV14 with TRBJ2-7, with a tentative D call TRBD2 (6 bases). Germline V gene data show CDR1 as SGHDN and CDR2 as FVKESK. V lost 1 base, J lost 0 bases, and 13 bases lay in between. The CDR3 loop spans 16 amino acids. CDR3 DNA: TGTGCCAGCAGCCAAGTAGACCGGGGGTCCTCCTACGAGCAGTACTTC. This codes for CASSQVDRGSSYEQYF.